This T cell receptor beta chain was sequenced during a study of blood T cells in healthy people across ages. Study-wide results and caveats: While age rose, TCR beta diversity per million T cells dropped in a roughly linear way.

Through a sample-barcoded 5' primer and a J-beta primer mix, a second PCR was run for roughly 7 to 11 cycles. Tagging of each cDNA molecule was performed by a template-switch adaptor with 12 random nucleotides. A single record per CDR3 protein comes from TCRdb applying MiXCR to the 5' RACE reads. Here the sample spans hundreds of thousands of distinct CDR3 sequences, around 50% being singletons. Healthy Caucasian individuals from Russia aged 6 to 90 were enrolled as donors. To note about this clonotype: The antigen is unknown.

Looked up from germline, CDR1 is SGHVS and CDR2 is FNYEAQ. The CDR3 has 14 amino acids. V lost 4 bases and J lost 8, with 15 bases in between. The chain carries TRBV7-6 and TRBJ2-1, with D uncertain. The source material was blood. The receptor was isolated from a middle-aged man in good health. The CDR3 sequence is CASSSGLDQDEQFF. Here the CDR3 DNA reads TGTGCCAGCAGCTCGGGCCTCGACCAGGATGAGCAGTTCTTC.